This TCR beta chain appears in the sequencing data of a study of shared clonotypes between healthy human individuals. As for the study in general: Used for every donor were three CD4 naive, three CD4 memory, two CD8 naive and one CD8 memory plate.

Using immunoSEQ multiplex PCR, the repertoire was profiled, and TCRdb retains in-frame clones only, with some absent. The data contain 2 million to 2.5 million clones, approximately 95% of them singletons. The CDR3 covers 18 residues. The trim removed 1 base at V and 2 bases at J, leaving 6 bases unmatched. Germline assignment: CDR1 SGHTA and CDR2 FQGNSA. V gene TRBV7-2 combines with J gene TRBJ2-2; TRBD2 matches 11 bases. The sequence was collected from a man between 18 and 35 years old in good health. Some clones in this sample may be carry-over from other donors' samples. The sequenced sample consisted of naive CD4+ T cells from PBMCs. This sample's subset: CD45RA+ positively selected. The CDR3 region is CASSLGVAGGPNTGELFF. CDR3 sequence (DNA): TGTGCCAGCAGCTTAGGCGTAGCGGGAGGGCCTAACACCGGGGAGCTGTTTTTT.